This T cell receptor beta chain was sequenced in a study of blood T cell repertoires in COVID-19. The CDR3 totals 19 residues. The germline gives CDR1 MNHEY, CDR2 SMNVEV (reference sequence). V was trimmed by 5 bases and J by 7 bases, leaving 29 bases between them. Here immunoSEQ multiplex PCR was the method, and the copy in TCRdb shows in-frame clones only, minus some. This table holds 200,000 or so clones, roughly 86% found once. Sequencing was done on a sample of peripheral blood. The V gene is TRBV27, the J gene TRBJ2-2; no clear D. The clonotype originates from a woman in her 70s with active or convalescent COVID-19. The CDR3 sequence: CASSLNLALPSVLSGELFF. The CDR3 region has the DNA TGTGCCAGCAGTCTCAATCTGGCCCTTCCATCCGTACTAAGCGGGGAGCTGTTTTTT.